These 12 T cell receptor beta chains came from one sample sequenced in a study of cytomegalovirus exposure and HLA in healthy donors. The PCR contained 60 Vbeta and 13 Jbeta primers. This table comes from immunoSEQ multiplex PCR, and its TCRdb copy is limited to in-frame clones, with some not included. The repertoire consists of around 120,000 clones, with about three quarters occurring once and the leading ten covering 1%. The sequencing input was PBMCs. Receptor source: a human donor in good health.

The rearrangement uses TRBV2 and TRBJ2-3; tentatively, D is TRBD2 (6 bases). The CDR3 covers 15 residues. Germline CDR1 SNHLY, CDR2 FYNNEI. V lost 1 base to trimming and J lost 5 bases, with 13 bases between them. The CDR3 coding sequence is TGTGCCAGCAGTGAAGAGACAGCGGGTAGAGATACGCAGTATTTT. Protein: CASSEETAGRDTQYF.

The V call is TRBV5-1, the J call TRBJ2-3; D remains unclear. The CDR3 totals 17 residues. Looked up from germline, CDR1 is SGHRS and CDR2 is YFSETQ. Between the trimmed V and J ends, which lost 1 base and 2 bases, there was a span of 17 bases. This chain's CDR3 is CASSLWRSPTNTDTQYF. In DNA, the CDR3 is TGCGCCAGCAGCTTGTGGCGGAGTCCTACTAACACAGATACGCAGTATTTT.

This rearrangement joins TRBV9 to TRBJ1-2; maybe TRBD1 (6 bases). The germline gives CDR1 SGDLS, CDR2 YYNGEE. V lost 4 bases to trimming and J lost 4 bases, with 14 bases between them. This CDR3 is built from 14 residues. The CDR3 nucleotides read TGTGCCAGCAGCCTGGACGGGGGGCTCTATGGCTACACCTTC. Its protein product is CASSLDGGLYGYTF.

The chain combines TRBV2 with TRBJ2-1; D is perhaps TRBD2 (5 bases). Germline CDR1 SNHLY, CDR2 FYNNEI. CDR3 length: 13 amino acids. V was clipped by 2 bases and J by 8 bases, with 10 bases between them. CDR3 coding DNA: TGTGCCAGCAGTGAACTTCTCGGGGATGAGCAGTTCTTC. Translated, it gives CASSELLGDEQFF.

The rearrangement links TRBV19 to TRBJ1-5; 7 nucleotides line up with TRBD1. CDR3 length: 15 amino acids. The V gene's germline CDR1 is LNHDA and CDR2 SQIVND (reference sequence). J was trimmed by 0 bases and V by 4 bases; bases with no gene match: 3. The CDR3 region has the DNA TGTGCCAGTAGTACGGGACAGTATAGCAATCAGCCCCAGCATTTT. Its protein is CASSTGQYSNQPQHF.

The gene calls are TRBV5-5 and TRBJ1-2; 7 nucleotides line up with TRBD1. The CDR3 is made up of 15 amino acids. The J segment lost 4 bases and the V segment lost 0 bases, leaving 6 bases of the junction unmatched. CDR1 SGHKS and CDR2 YYEKEE come from the germline V gene (reference sequence). As DNA, the CDR3 is TGTGCCAGCAGCTTGGGTACAGGGGAGACCTATGGCTACACCTTC. It yields the protein CASSLGTGETYGYTF.

This rearrangement joins TRBV4-1 to TRBJ2-5; 9 nucleotides agree with TRBD2. Germline trimming cut 5 bases from V and 5 bases from J; bases unmatched to any gene: 9. The CDR3 spans 15 residues. Germline V gives CDR1 MGHRA, CDR2 YSYEKL. The CDR3 here is CASSSVAGGEETQYF. Here the CDR3 DNA reads TGCGCCAGCAGCTCGGTGGCGGGGGGGGAGGAGACCCAGTACTTC.

This clone was seen a few times. V gene TRBV5-4 combines with J gene TRBJ2-1; 10 bases line up with TRBD2. Germline loops: CDR1 SGHNT, CDR2 YYREEE (reference sequence). This CDR3 region has 15 residues. J was trimmed by 7 bases and V by 4 bases; bases with no gene match: 8. For the CDR3, the DNA is TGTGCCAGCAGCCCGAGCGGGGGGGCCTCGAATGAGCAGTTCTTC. This codes for CASSPSGGASNEQFF.

The chain links TRBV7-2 to TRBJ2-5; no reliable D call. The CDR3 length is 13 residues. Germline V gene data show CDR1 as SGHTA and CDR2 as FQGNSA. V gave up 5 bases and J gave up 5 bases, with 12 bases separating them. The chain's CDR3 is CASSVELYETQYF. In DNA, the CDR3 is TGTGCCAGCAGCGTAGAGCTCTACGAGACCCAGTACTTC.

The chain has TRBV5-1 and TRBJ2-7; 9 nucleotides match TRBD1. Per germline, CDR1 SGHRS and CDR2 YFSETQ. The CDR3 is 14 amino acids. Trimming cost V 3 bases and J 4 bases; bases outside gene matches: 5. CDR3 residues: CASSWDRVGYEQYF. For the CDR3, the DNA is TGCGCCAGCAGCTGGGACAGGGTGGGATACGAGCAGTACTTC.

V is TRBV7-8 and J is TRBJ2-6; D not certain. The germline CDR1 and CDR2 sequences are SGHVS and FQNEAQ. The ends were cut back, 3 bases at V and 2 bases at J, with 8 bases in the middle. The CDR3 spans 15 residues. The CDR3: CASSLTFTGANVLTF. Here the CDR3 DNA reads TGTGCCAGCAGCTTGACATTTACTGGGGCCAACGTCCTGACTTTC.

The chain is built from TRBV10-3 and TRBJ2-1, with TRBD2 matching over 8 bases. The CDR3 totals 22 residues. V gave up 0 bases and J gave up 4 bases; unmatched junction bases: 23. Germline assignment: CDR1 ENHRY and CDR2 SYGVKD. DNA of the CDR3: TGTGCCATCAGTGAGTCGAACGGGGACGGGGGGGCCATTTCCAGGCGATACAATGAGCAGTTCTTC. This codes for CAISESNGDGGAISRRYNEQFF.